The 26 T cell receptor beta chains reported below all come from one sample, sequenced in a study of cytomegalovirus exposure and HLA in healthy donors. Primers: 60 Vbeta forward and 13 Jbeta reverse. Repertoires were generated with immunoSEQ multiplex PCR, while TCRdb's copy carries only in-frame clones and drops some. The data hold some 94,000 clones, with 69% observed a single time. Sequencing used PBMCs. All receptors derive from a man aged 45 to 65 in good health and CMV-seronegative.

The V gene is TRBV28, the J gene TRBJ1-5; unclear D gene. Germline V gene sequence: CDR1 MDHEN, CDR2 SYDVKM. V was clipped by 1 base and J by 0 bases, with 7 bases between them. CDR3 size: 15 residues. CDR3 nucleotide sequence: TGTGCCAGCAGTTTATTAAAATATAGCAATCAGCCCCAGCATTTT. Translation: CASSLLKYSNQPQHF.

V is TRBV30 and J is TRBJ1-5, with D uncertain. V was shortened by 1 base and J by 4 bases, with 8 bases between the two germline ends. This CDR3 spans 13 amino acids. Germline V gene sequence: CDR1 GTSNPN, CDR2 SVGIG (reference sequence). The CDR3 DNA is TGTGCCTGGAGTGAACAGAGTAATCAGCCCCAGCATTTT. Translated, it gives CAWSEQSNQPQHF.

The chain's CDR3 is CASSQDPGGAVTDTQYF. The CDR3 DNA sequence: TGCGCCAGCAGCCAAGATCCCGGGGGGGCCGTCACAGATACGCAGTATTTT. The chain links TRBV4-1 to TRBJ2-3; 8 bases align to TRBD2. J was trimmed by 2 bases and V by 0 bases; bases with no gene match: 7. Germline CDR1 is MGHRA and CDR2 is YSYEKL. This CDR3 region has 17 residues.

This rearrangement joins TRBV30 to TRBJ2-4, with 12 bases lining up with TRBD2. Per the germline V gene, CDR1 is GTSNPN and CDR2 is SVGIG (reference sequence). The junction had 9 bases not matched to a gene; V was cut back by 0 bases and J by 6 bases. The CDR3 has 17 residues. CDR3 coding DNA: TGTGCCTGGAGTGTACAAAGGACTAGCGGGAAGGGAAACATTCAGTACTTC. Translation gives CAWSVQRTSGKGNIQYF.

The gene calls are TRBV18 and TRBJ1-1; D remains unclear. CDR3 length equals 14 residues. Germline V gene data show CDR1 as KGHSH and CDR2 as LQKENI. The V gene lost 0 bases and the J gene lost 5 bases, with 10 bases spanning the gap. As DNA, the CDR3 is TGTGCCAGCTCACCACCTTCCGGAGAGACTGAAGCTTTCTTT. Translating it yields CASSPPSGETEAFF.

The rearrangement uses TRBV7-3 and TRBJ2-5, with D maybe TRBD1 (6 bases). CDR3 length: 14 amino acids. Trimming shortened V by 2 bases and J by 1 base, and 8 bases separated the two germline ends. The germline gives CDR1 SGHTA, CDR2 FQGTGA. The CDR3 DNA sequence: TGTGCCAGCAGCTTACTGGACAGCCAAGAGACCCAGTACTTC. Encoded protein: CASSLLDSQETQYF.

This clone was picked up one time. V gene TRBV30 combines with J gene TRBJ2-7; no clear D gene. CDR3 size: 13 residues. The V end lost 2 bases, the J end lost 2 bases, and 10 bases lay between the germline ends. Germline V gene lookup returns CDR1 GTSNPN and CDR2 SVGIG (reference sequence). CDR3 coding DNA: TGTGCCTGGAGTAGACTTTCCGCCTACGAGCAGTACGTC. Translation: CAWSRLSAYEQYV.

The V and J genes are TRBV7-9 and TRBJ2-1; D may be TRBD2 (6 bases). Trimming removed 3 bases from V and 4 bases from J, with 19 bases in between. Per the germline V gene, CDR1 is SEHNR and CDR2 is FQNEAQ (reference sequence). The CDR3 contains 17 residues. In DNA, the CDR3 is TGTGCCAGCAGCTTCCCCCTGGGACGGGGGTTTTACAATGAGCAGTTCTTC. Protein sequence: CASSFPLGRGFYNEQFF.

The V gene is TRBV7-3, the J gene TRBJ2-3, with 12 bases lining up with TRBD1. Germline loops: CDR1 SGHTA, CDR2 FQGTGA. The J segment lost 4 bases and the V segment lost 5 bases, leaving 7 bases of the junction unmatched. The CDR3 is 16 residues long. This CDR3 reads CASSPGGQGAADTQYF. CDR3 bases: TGTGCCAGCAGCCCGGGGGGACAGGGGGCGGCAGATACGCAGTATTTT.

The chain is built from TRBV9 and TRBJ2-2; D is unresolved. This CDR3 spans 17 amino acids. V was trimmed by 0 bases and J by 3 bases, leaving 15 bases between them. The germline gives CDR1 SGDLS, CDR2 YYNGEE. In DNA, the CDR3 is TGTGCCAGCAGCGTAGTCCCCGGAGCGAGTTACACCGGGGAGCTGTTTTTT. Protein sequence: CASSVVPGASYTGELFF.

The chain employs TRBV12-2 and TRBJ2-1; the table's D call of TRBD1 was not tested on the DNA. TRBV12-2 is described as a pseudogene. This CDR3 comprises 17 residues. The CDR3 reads CATPNRNGNRGGNEQFF. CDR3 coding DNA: TGTGCAACCCCTAACAGAAACGGGAACAGGGGGGGCAATGAGCAGTTCTTC.

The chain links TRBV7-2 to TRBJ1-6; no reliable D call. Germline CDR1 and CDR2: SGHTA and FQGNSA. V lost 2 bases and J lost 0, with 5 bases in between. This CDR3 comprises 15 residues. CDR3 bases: TGTGCCAGCAGCTTATCAGGCTCCTATAATTCACCCCTCCACTTT. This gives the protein CASSLSGSYNSPLHF.

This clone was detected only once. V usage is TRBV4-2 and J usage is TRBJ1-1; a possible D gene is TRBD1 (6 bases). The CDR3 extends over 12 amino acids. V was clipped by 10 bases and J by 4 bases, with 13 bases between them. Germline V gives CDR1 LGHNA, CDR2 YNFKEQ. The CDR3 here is CATTGIGTEAFF. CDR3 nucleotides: TGTGCCACCACAGGGATAGGCACTGAAGCTTTCTTT.

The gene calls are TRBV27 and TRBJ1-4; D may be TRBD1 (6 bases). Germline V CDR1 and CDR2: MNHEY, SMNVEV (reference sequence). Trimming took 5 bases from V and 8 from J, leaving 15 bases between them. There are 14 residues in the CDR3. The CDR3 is CASSPSGTYEKLFF. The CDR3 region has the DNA TGTGCCAGCAGTCCTTCCGGGACATACGAAAAACTGTTTTTT.

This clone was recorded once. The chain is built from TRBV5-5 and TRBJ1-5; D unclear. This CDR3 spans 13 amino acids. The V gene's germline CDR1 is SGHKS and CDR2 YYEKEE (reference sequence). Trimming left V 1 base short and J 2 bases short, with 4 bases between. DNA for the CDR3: TGTGCCAGCAGCTTGTCCGGCAATCAGCCCCAGCATTTT. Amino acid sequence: CASSLSGNQPQHF.

CDR3 in amino acids: CASSQEHLGTQQETQYF. The CDR3 DNA sequence: TGTGCCAGCAGCCAAGAACATCTCGGGACACAACAAGAGACCCAGTACTTC. This sequence joins TRBV4-2 and TRBJ2-5; tentative D call: TRBD1 (6 bases). This CDR3 contains 17 residues. CDR1 is LGHNA, CDR2 YNFKEQ, per germline. V gave up 0 bases and J gave up 2 bases, with 16 bases separating them.

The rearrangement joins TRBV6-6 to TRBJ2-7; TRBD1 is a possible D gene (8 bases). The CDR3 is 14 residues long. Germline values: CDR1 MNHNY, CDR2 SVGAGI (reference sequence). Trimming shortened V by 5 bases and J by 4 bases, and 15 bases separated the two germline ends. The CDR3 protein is CASSRTGRGYEQYV. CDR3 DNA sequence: TGTGCCAGCAGTAGGACAGGGCGGGGGTACGAGCAGTACGTC.

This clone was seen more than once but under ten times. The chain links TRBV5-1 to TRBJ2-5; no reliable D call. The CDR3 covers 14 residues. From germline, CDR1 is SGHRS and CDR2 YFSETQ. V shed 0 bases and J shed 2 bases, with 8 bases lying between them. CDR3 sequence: CASSLASRQETQYF. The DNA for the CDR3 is TGCGCCAGCAGCTTGGCGTCTAGACAAGAGACCCAGTACTTC.

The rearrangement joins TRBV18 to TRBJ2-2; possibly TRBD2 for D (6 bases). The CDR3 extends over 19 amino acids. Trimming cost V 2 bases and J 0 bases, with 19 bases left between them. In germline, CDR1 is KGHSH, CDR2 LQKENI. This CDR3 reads CASSPGPRGGRSNTGELFF. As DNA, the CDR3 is TGTGCCAGCTCACCAGGCCCTCGCGGAGGGCGGTCGAACACCGGGGAGCTGTTTTTT.

CDR3 sequence: CASTSGQNTGELFF. As DNA, the CDR3 is TGTGCCAGCACATCGGGACAGAACACCGGGGAGCTGTTTTTT. The chain recombines TRBV28 with TRBJ2-2, with D maybe TRBD1 (6 bases). The V and J ends lost 7 bases and 1 base respectively, with 10 bases between them. Germline CDR1 reads MDHEN; CDR2 reads SYDVKM. The CDR3 is made up of 14 amino acids.

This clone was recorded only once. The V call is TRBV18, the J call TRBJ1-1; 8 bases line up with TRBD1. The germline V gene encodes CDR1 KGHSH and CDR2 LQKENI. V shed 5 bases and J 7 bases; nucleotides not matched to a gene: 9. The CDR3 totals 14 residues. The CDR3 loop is CASSAGQGSNEAFF. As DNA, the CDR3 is TGTGCCAGCTCAGCCGGACAGGGTTCAAATGAAGCTTTCTTT.

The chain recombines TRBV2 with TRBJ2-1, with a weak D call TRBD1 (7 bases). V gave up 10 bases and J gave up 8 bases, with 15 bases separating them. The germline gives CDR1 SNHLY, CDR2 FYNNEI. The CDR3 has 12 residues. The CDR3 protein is CATTGGGYEQFF. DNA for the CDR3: TGTGCCACCACTGGAGGGGGCTATGAGCAGTTCTTC.

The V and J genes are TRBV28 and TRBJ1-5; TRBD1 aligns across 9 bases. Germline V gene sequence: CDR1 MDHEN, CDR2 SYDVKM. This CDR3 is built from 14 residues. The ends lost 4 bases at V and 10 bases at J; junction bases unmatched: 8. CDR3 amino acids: CASSWDREGGPQHF. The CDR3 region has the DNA TGTGCCAGCAGTTGGGACAGGGAGGGAGGACCCCAGCATTTT.

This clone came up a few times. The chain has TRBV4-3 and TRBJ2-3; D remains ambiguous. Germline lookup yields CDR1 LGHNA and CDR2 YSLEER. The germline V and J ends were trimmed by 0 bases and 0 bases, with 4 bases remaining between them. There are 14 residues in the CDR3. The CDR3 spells CASSQDGSTDTQYF. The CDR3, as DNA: TGCGCCAGCAGCCAAGATGGCAGCACAGATACGCAGTATTTT.

Here the CDR3 DNA reads TGTGCCAGCAGTCTTGGGCCTGGACAGGAGTATAGCAATCAGCCCCAGCATTTT. Translated, it gives CASSLGPGQEYSNQPQHF. V and J are TRBV7-2 and TRBJ1-5; 7 nucleotides match TRBD1. Germline values: CDR1 SGHTA, CDR2 FQGNSA. There are 18 residues in the CDR3. V lost 6 bases, J lost 0 bases, and 14 bases stayed unmatched. The full variable domain, with the rest looked up from reference TRBV7-2 and TRBJ1-5, is GAGVSQSPSNKVTEKGKDVELRCDPISGHTALYWYRQSLGQGLEFLIYFQGNSAPDKSGLPSDRFSAERTGGSVSTLTIQRTQQEDSAVYLCASSLGPGQEYSNQPQHFGDGTRLSIL.

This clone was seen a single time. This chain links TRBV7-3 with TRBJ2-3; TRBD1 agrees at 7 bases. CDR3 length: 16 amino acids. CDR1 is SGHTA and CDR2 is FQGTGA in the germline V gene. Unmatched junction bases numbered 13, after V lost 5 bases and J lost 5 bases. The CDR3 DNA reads TGTGCCAGCAGCCCGGGCCCCGACAGGGCGGAAGATACGCAGTATTTT. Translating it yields CASSPGPDRAEDTQYF.